This T cell receptor (beta chain) was identified during a study of blood T cell repertoires in COVID-19 (dated by TCRdb to the early 2020s). For context, the study as a whole: Collaborator samples came from the United States, Italy and Spain and covered acute and convalescent phases of COVID-19. The material from the prospective study consisted of cDNA or gDNA derived from T cells, B-cell-depleted T cells, or PBMCs. The dataset comprised deeply sampled blood TCRbeta repertoires from subjects exposed to, actively infected with, or recovered from COVID-19. The repertoires were released in a freely available public database meant as a resource for research on the immune response to SARS-CoV-2. Samples were obtained from the ongoing ImmuneRACE study (first 160 participants) and from 1,254 subjects provided by 6 global collaborators. Nearly every sample came with metadata listing a de-identified subject ID, COVID-19 status, age in years and sex. Where available, HLA class I and class II types were taken from metadata supplied by the sample provider and were not determined by assay-based typing.

TCRbeta CDR3 regions were amplified from genomic DNA using the immunoSEQ Assay, a bias-controlled multiplex PCR. The original methods were these. The number of nucleated cells in each sample was estimated from the amplification of reference gene primers within the assay. To quantify the absolute abundance of each unique TCRbeta CDR3 rearrangement, sequence reads were collapsed and filtered. For each sample, productive Simpson clonality was calculated as the square root of Simpson's diversity index across productive rearrangements. This immuneACCESS table, as held by TCRdb, lists in-frame sequences with V and J called but not all clones. Of the missing ones, under half trace to an unresolved V gene in checked studies; the others have no known cause. The DNA gave D and trimming, while V, J and clone size come from that table. For this sample there are 140,000 or so clones; over 60% appear just once. Around a sixth of the sample rests with the top ten.

Collaborating institutions collected whole blood in K2EDTA tubes following their own protocols. Collaborator samples were shipped for TCRbeta analysis as frozen whole blood, isolated PBMCs, or DNA extracted from either sample type. V is clipped by 0 bases and J by 4 bases, and the sequence between their germline boundaries is 10 bases long. CDR1 and CDR2 are read off the germline V gene (reference sequence) as LNHDA and SQIVND. The CDR3 covers 14 residues, taking in both the cysteine and the phenylalanine. The entry retains the CDR3 DNA only, 42 bases that are in frame from base 1. As for this clone: Its antigen remains undetermined. The sample holds no much larger clone one base away, and base qualities are not on file.

Points the paper makes about the study in general: How much clinical and demographic metadata was included differed by source and by participant, and the metadata was provided uncurated.

This receptor chain uses TRBV19 and TRBJ2-7, with TRBD2 tentatively as D gene (6 bases match). Input material: peripheral blood. This receptor was taken from a man aged 50-60 years with acute or convalescent COVID-19. For the CDR3, the sequence is CASSIDVGGYEQYF. In nucleotide form, the sequence is TGTGCCAGTAGTATAGATGTCGGGGGATACGAGCAGTACTTC.